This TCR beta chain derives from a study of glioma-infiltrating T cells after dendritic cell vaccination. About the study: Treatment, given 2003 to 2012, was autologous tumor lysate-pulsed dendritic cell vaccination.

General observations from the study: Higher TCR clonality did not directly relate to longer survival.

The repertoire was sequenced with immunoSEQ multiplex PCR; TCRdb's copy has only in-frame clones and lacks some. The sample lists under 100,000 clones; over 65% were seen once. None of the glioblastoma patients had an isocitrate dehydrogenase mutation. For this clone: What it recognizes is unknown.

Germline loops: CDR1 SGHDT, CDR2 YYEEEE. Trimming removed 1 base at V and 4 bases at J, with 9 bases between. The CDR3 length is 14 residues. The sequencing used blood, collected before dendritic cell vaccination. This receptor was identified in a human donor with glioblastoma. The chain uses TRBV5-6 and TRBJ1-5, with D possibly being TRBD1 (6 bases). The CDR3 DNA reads TGTGCCAGCAGCTTGCTCAGGGGAAATCAGCCCCAGCATTTT. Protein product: CASSLLRGNQPQHF.